A single sample gave rise to the 13 T cell receptor beta chains below, sequenced in a study of T cell responses to AZD1222 COVID-19 vaccine. The assay was immunoSEQ multiplex PCR, and TCRdb's table has in-frame clones only and misses some. This table holds roughly 130,000 clones, roughly nine tenths found once. The sequenced sample was peripheral blood, obtained on day 0 of AZD1222 vaccination. The receptors originated from an adult in good health.

This rearrangement joins TRBV29-1 to TRBJ1-1, with D perhaps matching TRBD1 (6 bases). The germline V gene has CDR1 SQVTM and CDR2 ANQGSEA. Trimming shortened V by 4 bases and J by 4 bases, and 19 bases separated the two germline ends. CDR3 length: 15 residues. The CDR3, as DNA: TGCAGCGTTGGAGGTTGGGGGGGGCAGGCCACTGAAGCTTTCTTT. This encodes CSVGGWGGQATEAFF.

V gene TRBV2 combines with J gene TRBJ2-3, with 13 bases lining up with TRBD2. The V segment lost 6 bases and the J segment 1 base; nucleotides outside the gene matches: 4. This CDR3 is built from 16 residues. The germline V gene encodes CDR1 SNHLY and CDR2 FYNNEI. The CDR3 reads CASRAGLAGGTDTQYF. Here the CDR3 DNA reads TGTGCCAGCAGGGCCGGACTAGCGGGAGGCACAGATACGCAGTATTTT.

The chain couples TRBV2 to TRBJ2-7, with 7 bases aligning to TRBD2. V was clipped by 7 bases and J by 2 bases; unmatched bases: 8. This CDR3 has 14 amino acids. The germline V gene encodes CDR1 SNHLY and CDR2 FYNNEI. The CDR3 bases are TGTGCCAGCAAAGAAGGCGGGAGTCCCTACGAGCAGTACGTC. This sequence encodes CASKEGGSPYEQYV.

The genes are TRBV5-5 and TRBJ1-2; D gene ambiguous. The germline V gene has CDR1 SGHKS and CDR2 YYEKEE (reference sequence). The CDR3 is made up of 14 amino acids. V gave up 3 bases and J gave up 4 bases, with 13 bases separating them. DNA of the CDR3: TGTGCCAGCAGCTCCTCATCGTACCCCTATGGCTACACCTTC. This gives the protein CASSSSSYPYGYTF.

The CDR3 loop reads CASSQDYRVGNPHTEAFF. CDR3 DNA sequence: TGCGCCAGCAGCCAAGATTATAGGGTCGGCAACCCTCACACTGAAGCTTTCTTT. The rearrangement links TRBV4-1 to TRBJ1-1; D gene ambiguous. Trimming pared 0 bases from V and 3 bases from J, leaving 20 bases between. Germline V gene lookup returns CDR1 MGHRA and CDR2 YSYEKL. The CDR3 runs 18 residues.

The chain recombines TRBV5-6 with TRBJ1-2; D uncertain. The ends were cut back, 4 bases at V and 4 bases at J, with 17 bases in the middle. The CDR3 extends over 15 amino acids. Germline V gene sequence: CDR1 SGHDT, CDR2 YYEEEE. CDR3 bases: TGTGCCAGCAGCGCCCCGCTAAGGACGGTCTATGGCTACACCTTC. Its translation: CASSAPLRTVYGYTF.

This clone came up a few times. The genes are TRBV6-2 or TRBV6-3 and TRBJ1-5; D unclear. The CDR3 length is 16 residues. Germline CDR1 MNHEY, CDR2 SVGEGT. The V gene lost 0 bases and the J gene lost 4 bases, with 13 bases spanning the gap. The CDR3 sequence is CASSYSRHGRNQPQHF. The CDR3 DNA sequence: TGTGCCAGCAGTTACTCGAGACATGGGAGGAATCAGCCCCAGCATTTT.

In this sample, this clone turned up once. The chain couples TRBV24-1 to TRBJ1-5, with D maybe TRBD1 (5 bases). From germline, CDR1 is KGHDR and CDR2 SFDVKD. Trimming cost V 6 bases and J 4 bases, with 15 bases left between them. The CDR3 contains 15 residues. CDR3 protein: CATSLSIRGNQPQHF. The CDR3 DNA follows: TGTGCCACCAGTCTGAGTATAAGGGGAAATCAGCCCCAGCATTTT.

The CDR3 DNA is TGTGCCAGTGGGACTTCCTATAATTCACCCCTCCACTTT. Translated: CASGTSYNSPLHF. This rearrangement joins TRBV12-3 or TRBV12-4 to TRBJ1-6, with D perhaps matching TRBD1 (5 bases). Trimming pared 9 bases from V and 1 base from J, leaving 7 bases between. This CDR3 has 13 residues.

CDR3 amino acids: CASSRGQGASNEQFF. CDR3 DNA sequence: TGTGCCAGCAGCAGGGGACAGGGGGCATCTAATGAGCAGTTCTTC. This rearrangement joins TRBV7-2 to TRBJ2-1; 12 nucleotides agree with TRBD1. Germline CDR1 is SGHTA and CDR2 is FQGNSA. This CDR3 contains 15 residues. The V and J ends lost 5 bases and 7 bases, in that order; junction bases with no gene match: 6.

This clone was detected a few times. J is TRBJ1-6 and V is TRBV7-8; D not certain. Germline-derived CDR1 and CDR2 are SGHVS and FQNEAQ. The CDR3 is 15 residues long. The V end was cut by 0 bases, the J end by 6 bases, with 9 bases between. CDR3 in DNA: TGTGCCAGCAGCTTAGCCCAGAGGATTAATTCACCCCTCCACTTT. Amino acid sequence: CASSLAQRINSPLHF.

The chain has TRBV18 and TRBJ2-1; the match to TRBD2 covers 8 bases. Germline CDR1 reads KGHSH; CDR2 reads LQKENI. CDR3 length: 15 amino acids. The ends lost 1 base at V and 9 bases at J; junction bases unmatched: 8. DNA for the CDR3: TGTGCCAGCTCACCACTCGCGGGAGGCGACGGTGAGCAGTTCTTC. It encodes CASSPLAGGDGEQFF.

This sequence joins TRBV6-5 and TRBJ1-5, with TRBD1 as a possible D gene (5 bases). V lost 7 bases to trimming and J lost 6 bases, with 16 bases between them. The length of the CDR3 is 14 residues. CDR1 MNHEY and CDR2 SVGAGI come from the germline V gene. CDR3 sequence (DNA): TGTGCCAGCAAGAAAGTATGGGGCGGTCAGCCCCAGCATTTT. Its translation is CASKKVWGGQPQHF.